Detailed here is one T cell receptor (beta chain). The CDR3 sequence is 13 residues long. Germline assignment: CDR1 SEHNR and CDR2 FQNEAQ (reference sequence). V was pared by 5 bases and J by 5 bases, with 10 bases between. The data originate from a study of blood T cell repertoires in COVID-19. Study at large: COVID-19 samples, acute and convalescent, were from the United States, Italy and Spain. PBMCs, B-cell-depleted T cells, or T cells were the source of the cDNA or gDNA that made up the material.

Per the study methods: Using reference gene primer amplification, nucleated cell counts were estimated. Some clones are missing from TCRdb's copy, which holds only in-frame ones; the method was immunoSEQ multiplex PCR. The V and J calls and the clone size are those of that table, but D and trimming were determined from the DNA. The profile shows around 67,000 clones, about 81% of them singletons. This sequence was found in a human donor in a cohort sampled during active COVID-19. The chain has TRBV7-9 and TRBJ2-1; D may be TRBD1 (5 bases). Sequenced sample: peripheral blood. CDR3 in amino acids: CASSERQHNEQFF. CDR3 sequence (DNA): TGTGCCAGCAGCGAAAGACAGCACAATGAGCAGTTCTTC.